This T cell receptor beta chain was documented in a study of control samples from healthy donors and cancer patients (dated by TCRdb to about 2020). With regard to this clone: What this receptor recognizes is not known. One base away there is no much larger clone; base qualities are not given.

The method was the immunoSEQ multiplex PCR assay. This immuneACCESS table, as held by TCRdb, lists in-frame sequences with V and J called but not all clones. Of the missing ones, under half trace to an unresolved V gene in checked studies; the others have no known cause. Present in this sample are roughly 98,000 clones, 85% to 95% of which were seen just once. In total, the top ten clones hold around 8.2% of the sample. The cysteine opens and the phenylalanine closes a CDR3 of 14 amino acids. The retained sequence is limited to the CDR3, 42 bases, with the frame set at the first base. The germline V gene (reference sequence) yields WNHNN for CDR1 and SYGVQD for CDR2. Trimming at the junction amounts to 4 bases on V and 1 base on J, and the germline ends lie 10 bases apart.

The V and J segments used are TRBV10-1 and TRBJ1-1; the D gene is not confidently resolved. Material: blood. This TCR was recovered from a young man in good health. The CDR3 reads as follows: CASSARTANTEAFF. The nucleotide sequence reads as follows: TGCGCCAGCAGTGCCAGGACGGCGAACACTGAAGCTTTCTTT.